This T cell receptor (beta chain) came from a study of human T cells and chemical hapten exposure. The library put unique molecular identifiers onto individual cDNA molecules. TCRdb fed the RACE reads into MiXCR, producing one record per CDR3 protein. The sample yields some 340,000 distinct CDR3 sequences, around 6.9% seen once. Time point of the sample: patch test 1, 2 weeks after DPC sensitization. The sample's treatment: therapeutic diphenylcyclopropenone sensitization with weekly scalp DPC. This clonotype was recorded a few times. The sequencing here drew on whole blood, taken in connection with sensitization to the hapten diphenylcyclopropenone (DPC). This clonotype was obtained from a woman aged 18-35 years with alopecia areata. Some clones in this sample may be carry-over from other donors' samples.

In nucleotides, the CDR3 is TGTGCCAGCAGTGGTGACAGGGCCAGAAACACCATATATTTT. Amino acid sequence: CASSGDRARNTIYF. The genes are TRBV12-3 or TRBV12-4 and TRBJ1-3, with 7 bases fitting TRBD1. The CDR3 has 14 residues. V was clipped by 5 bases and J by 5 bases; unmatched bases: 6.